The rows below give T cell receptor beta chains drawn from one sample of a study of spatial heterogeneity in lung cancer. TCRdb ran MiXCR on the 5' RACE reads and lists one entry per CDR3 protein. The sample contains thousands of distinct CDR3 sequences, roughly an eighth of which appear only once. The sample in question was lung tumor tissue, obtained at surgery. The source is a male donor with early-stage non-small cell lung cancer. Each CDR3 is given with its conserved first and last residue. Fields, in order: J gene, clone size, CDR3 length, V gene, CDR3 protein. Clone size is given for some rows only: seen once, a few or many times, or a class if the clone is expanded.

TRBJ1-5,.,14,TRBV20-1,CSAISDRAGQPQHF
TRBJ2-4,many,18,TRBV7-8,CASSSSAGTTLAKNIQYF
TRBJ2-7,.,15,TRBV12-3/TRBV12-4,CASSLRGQLSYEQYF
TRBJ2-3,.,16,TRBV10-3,CAISGAGAGGTDTQYF
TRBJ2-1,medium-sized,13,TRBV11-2,CASSRQQGVGQFF
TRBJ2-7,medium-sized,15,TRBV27,CASSAIQDSRGEQYF
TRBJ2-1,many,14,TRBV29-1,CSVEPSSGTNEQFF
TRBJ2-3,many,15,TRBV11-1,CASSSGGLRTDTQYF
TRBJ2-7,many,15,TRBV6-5,CASSSRLAGHYEQYF
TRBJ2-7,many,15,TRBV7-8,CASSLVSQGKSEQYF
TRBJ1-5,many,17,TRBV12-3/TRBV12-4,CASSLRTGTETNQPQHF
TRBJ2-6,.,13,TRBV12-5,CASGLSGANVLTF
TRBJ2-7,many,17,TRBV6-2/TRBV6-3,CASSRAPLDRGRYEQYF
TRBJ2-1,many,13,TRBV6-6,CASSYKGGNEQFF
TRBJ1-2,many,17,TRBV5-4,CASSLGQGIENAHGYTF
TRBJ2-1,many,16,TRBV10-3,CAISPGLAGFYNEQFF
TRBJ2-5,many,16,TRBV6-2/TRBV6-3,CASRPLLGGGGETQYF
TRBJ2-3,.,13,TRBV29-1,CSASLAQTDTQYF
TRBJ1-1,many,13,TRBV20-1,CSAQREMNTEAFF
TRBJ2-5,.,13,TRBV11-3,CASSRGGGETQYF
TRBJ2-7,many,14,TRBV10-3,CAISAGESSYEQYF
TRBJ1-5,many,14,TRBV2,CASSEVEGFQPQHF
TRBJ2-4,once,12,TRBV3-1,CASSQGLMGVHF
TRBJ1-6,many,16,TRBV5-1,CASSLDPNSYNSPLHF
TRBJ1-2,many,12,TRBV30,CAWSTTDNGYTF
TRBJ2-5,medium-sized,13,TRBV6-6,CASHPGEGETQYF
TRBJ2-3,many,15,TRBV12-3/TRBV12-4,CASSLSGGSTDTQYF
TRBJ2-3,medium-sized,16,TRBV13,CASSLVGTGDTDTQYF
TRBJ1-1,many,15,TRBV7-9,CASSSGQLMNTEAFF